Shown below are 20 T cell receptor beta chains from a single sample sequenced in a study of T cell responses to AZD1222 COVID-19 vaccine. The table came from immunoSEQ multiplex PCR; TCRdb's copy has only in-frame clones and leaves some out. This table holds around 100,000 clones, about 87% found once. The sample was peripheral blood, taken on day 0 of MenACWY control vaccination. Receptors were obtained from an adult in good health.

The genes are TRBV5-1 and TRBJ2-5; D unresolved. Germline V lookup: CDR1 SGHRS, CDR2 YFSETQ. V was cut by 0 bases and J by 5 bases, with 5 bases left in between. CDR3 length: 12 residues. CDR3 sequence: CASSLESETQYF. In DNA, the CDR3 is TGCGCCAGCAGCTTGGAGAGTGAGACCCAGTACTTC. The full variable domain, with the rest looked up from reference TRBV5-1 and TRBJ2-5, is KAGVTQTPRYLIKTRGQQVTLSCSPISGHRSVSWYQQTPGQGLQFLFEYFSETQRNKGNFPGRFSGRQFSNSRSEMNVSTLELGDSALYLCASSLESETQYFGPGTRLLVL.

The chain couples TRBV6-5 to TRBJ1-3; D gene ambiguous. V lost 6 bases and J lost 1, with 13 bases in between. CDR3 length equals 15 residues. CDR1 MNHEY and CDR2 SVGAGI come from the germline V gene. CDR3 sequence: CASRVQEGSGNTIYF. CDR3 nucleotide sequence: TGTGCCAGCAGGGTCCAAGAGGGATCTGGAAACACCATATATTTT.

This clone turned up a few times. This rearrangement joins TRBV7-2 to TRBJ1-1; 7 bases map to TRBD1. The trim removed 1 base at V and 4 bases at J, leaving 6 bases unmatched. The CDR3 runs to 15 residues. CDR1 and CDR2 (germline): SGHTA, FQGNSA. The CDR3 DNA reads TGTGCCAGCAGCTTAGTCGGGCAGGGGGGCACTGAAGCTTTCTTT. Translating it yields CASSLVGQGGTEAFF.

The chain carries TRBV12-3 or TRBV12-4 and TRBJ1-1, with D hard to call. CDR3 length equals 13 residues. V lost 2 bases, J lost 3 bases, and 7 bases lay in between. CDR3 sequence reads: CASSLMGYTEAFF. Written as DNA, the CDR3 is TGTGCCAGCAGTTTAATGGGTTACACTGAAGCTTTCTTT.

This chain joins TRBV7-2 and TRBJ2-7; the match to TRBD1 covers 7 bases. The V gene end was trimmed by 5 bases and the J gene end by 7 bases; junction bases not matched to a gene: 8. Germline V lookup: CDR1 SGHTA, CDR2 FQGNSA. This CDR3 contains 13 residues. The DNA of the CDR3 is TGTGCCAGCAGCACCGACAGGGCGGTAGAGCAGTACTTC. Encoded protein: CASSTDRAVEQYF.

The V and J genes are TRBV19 and TRBJ2-5, with D tentatively TRBD1 (6 bases). Trimming pared 5 bases from V and 4 bases from J, leaving 11 bases between. The CDR3 length is 13 residues. Germline V lookup: CDR1 LNHDA, CDR2 SQIVND (reference sequence). The CDR3, as DNA: TGTGCCAGTAGTGGAGACAGGTTAGAGACCCAGTACTTC. Translated: CASSGDRLETQYF. The variable domain in full, completed from reference TRBV19 and TRBJ2-5, reads DGGITQSPKYLFRKEGQNVTLSCEQNLNHDAMYWYRQDPGQGLRLIYYSQIVNDFQKGDIAEGYSVSREKKESFPLTVTSAQKNPTAFYLCASSGDRLETQYFGPGTRLLVL.

This CDR3 is CASSGTVNQPQHF. Here the CDR3 DNA reads TGCGCCAGCTCCGGGACAGTCAATCAGCCCCAGCATTTT. The rearrangement uses TRBV4-3 and TRBJ1-5; 7 nucleotides align to TRBD1. V lost 8 bases, J lost 3 bases, and 4 bases stayed unmatched. The CDR3 extends over 13 amino acids. Germline V lookup: CDR1 LGHNA, CDR2 YSLEER.

This clone turned up a few times. Written as DNA, the CDR3 is TGTGCCAGCAGCGACGGCGCCTACGAGCAGTACTTC. It is translated as CASSDGAYEQYF. The J gene is TRBJ2-7, the V gene TRBV2; no definite D call. This CDR3 has 12 amino acids. The germline gives CDR1 SNHLY, CDR2 FYNNEI. V was clipped by 6 bases and J by 2 bases, with 8 bases between them.

This clone was seen just once. J is TRBJ1-3 and V is TRBV15, with D uncertain. The germline V gene encodes CDR1 LNHNV and CDR2 YYDKDF (reference sequence). V was shortened by 0 bases and J by 4 bases, with 10 bases between the two germline ends. The CDR3 contains 15 residues. The CDR3: CATSRDPRAGNTIYF. CDR3 nucleotide sequence: TGTGCCACCAGCAGAGATCCCCGGGCGGGAAACACCATATATTTT.

V and J are TRBV5-4 and TRBJ2-5; D is unresolved. The CDR3 is 16 residues long. CDR1 and CDR2 (germline): SGHNT, YYREEE (reference sequence). V was trimmed by 0 bases and J by 5 bases, leaving 17 bases between them. CDR3 nucleotides: TGTGCCAGCAGCTTGGCGGCCAACCTTTTCGGGGAGACCCAGTACTTC. The encoded protein is CASSLAANLFGETQYF.

The chain combines TRBV2 with TRBJ1-2; D perhaps matches TRBD1 (6 bases). The CDR3 is 13 amino acids. Germline CDR1 reads SNHLY; CDR2 reads FYNNEI. Trimming stripped 9 bases from V and 6 bases from J, with 17 bases between. CDR3 DNA sequence: TGTGCCAGGCGAGGGCAGGGGAAGAATGGCTACACCTTC. This translates into CARRGQGKNGYTF. Full variable domain (rest looked up from reference TRBV2 and TRBJ1-2): EPEVTQTPSHQVTQMGQEVILRCVPISNHLYFYWYRQILGQKVEFLVSFYNNEISEKSEIFDDQFSVERPDGSNFTLKIRSTKLEDSAMYFCARRGQGKNGYTFGSGTRLTVV.

The chain combines TRBV19 with TRBJ1-5, with 8 bases aligning to TRBD1. This CDR3 has 15 amino acids. J gave up 4 bases and V 0 bases, and 2 bases lay outside the gene matches. In germline, CDR1 is LNHDA, CDR2 SQIVND (reference sequence). CDR3 DNA: TGTGCCAGTAGTATAGAGGGACAGGCGAATCAGCCCCAGCATTTT. Translation: CASSIEGQANQPQHF.

The chain employs TRBV18 and TRBJ2-2; tentatively, D is TRBD1 (6 bases). The CDR3 contains 13 residues. The germline gives CDR1 KGHSH, CDR2 LQKENI. The V end lost 4 bases, the J end lost 5 bases, and 8 bases lay between the germline ends. CDR3 protein: CASSLGQTGELFF. CDR3 in DNA: TGTGCCAGCTCACTAGGACAGACCGGGGAGCTGTTTTTT.

V and J are TRBV4-3 and TRBJ2-2; D is ambiguous. Trimming took off 4 bases at V and 6 bases at J, with 12 bases between the two ends. Germline CDR1 and CDR2: LGHNA and YSLEER. This CDR3 contains 14 residues. The CDR3 spells CASSLTGGSGELFF. The CDR3 DNA follows: TGCGCCAGCAGCCTCACCGGTGGGTCCGGGGAGCTGTTTTTT.

The chain has TRBV30 and TRBJ1-1; no clear D. Trimming pared 4 bases from V and 0 bases from J, leaving 9 bases between. The CDR3 is 13 amino acids. Per the germline V gene, CDR1 is GTSNPN and CDR2 is SVGIG (reference sequence). The CDR3 spells CAWKAGLNTEAFF. Here the CDR3 DNA reads TGTGCCTGGAAGGCAGGCTTGAACACTGAAGCTTTCTTT.

This clone has only one observation. This chain links TRBV3-1 (or the pseudogene TRBV3-2) with TRBJ2-2, with no clear D. With 8 bases removed from V and 4 bases from J, the gap between germline ends came to 8 bases. CDR1 and CDR2 (germline): LGHDT, YNNKEL (reference sequence). The CDR3 is 12 residues long. Here the CDR3 reads CASHPPTGELFF. The CDR3 bases are TGTGCCAGCCATCCGCCCACCGGGGAGCTGTTTTTT.

The rearrangement uses TRBV5-1 and TRBJ2-3; maybe TRBD1 (8 bases). CDR1 SGHRS and CDR2 YFSETQ come from the germline V gene. The ends were cut back, 4 bases at V and 3 bases at J, with 15 bases in the middle. There are 15 residues in the CDR3. The CDR3 protein is CASSIIQGGTDTQYF. CDR3 bases: TGCGCCAGCAGCATAATACAGGGGGGGACAGATACGCAGTATTTT.

The chain uses TRBV30 and TRBJ1-3, with TRBD1 as a possible D gene (6 bases). The V end lost 3 bases, the J end lost 1 base, and 10 bases lay between the germline ends. The CDR3 length is 14 residues. Germline V gene sequence: CDR1 GTSNPN, CDR2 SVGIG (reference sequence). In DNA, the CDR3 is TGTGCCTGGAGGAGTCAGGGGTCTGGAAACACCATATATTTT. Translation: CAWRSQGSGNTIYF. The complete variable domain, with remaining parts taken from reference TRBV30 and TRBJ1-3, reads SQTIHQWPATLVQPVGSPLSLECTVEGTSNPNLYWYRQAAGRGLQLLFYSVGIGQISSEVPQNLSASRPQDRQFILSSKKLLLSDSGFYLCAWRSQGSGNTIYFGEGSWLTVV.

The rearrangement joins TRBV19 to TRBJ1-1, with TRBD1 matching over 8 bases. Germline values: CDR1 LNHDA, CDR2 SQIVND (reference sequence). Trimming cost V 11 bases and J 1 base; bases outside gene matches: 6. The CDR3 sequence is 13 residues long. The CDR3 is CAVRDRPNTEAFF. The DNA for the CDR3 is TGTGCCGTACGGGACAGGCCGAACACTGAAGCTTTCTTT.

This rearrangement joins TRBV18 to TRBJ2-1, with D possibly matching TRBD2 (6 bases). V lost 4 bases to trimming and J lost 4 bases, with 14 bases between them. Per germline, CDR1 KGHSH and CDR2 LQKENI. The CDR3 runs to 15 residues. CDR3: CASSLLEGTYNEQFF. CDR3 bases: TGTGCCAGCTCACTGTTGGAGGGGACTTACAATGAGCAGTTCTTC.